The 31 T cell receptor beta chains below were found in one sample sequenced in a study of CD8 T cells in ankylosing spondylitis. TCRdb re-derived calls from the 5' RACE reads in MiXCR, one entry per CDR3 protein. The table lists approximately 340,000 distinct CDR3 sequences, over 12% of them singletons, with approximately 1% in the top ten. Sequencing used blood, either unsorted or a sorted T cell fraction (not recorded which). Receptor source: a male donor with ankylosing spondylitis or in good health (not recorded which).

This clonotype was observed a handful of times. The gene calls are TRBV5-1 and TRBJ1-2; D gene ambiguous. This CDR3 contains 13 residues. The V and J ends lost 2 bases and 6 bases respectively, with 11 bases between them. Germline V gene data show CDR1 as SGHRS and CDR2 as YFSETQ. For the CDR3, the DNA is TGCGCCAGCAGCTTTGGGGAAGGTAATGGCTACACCTTC. It codes for CASSFGEGNGYTF.

This clonotype was detected a few times. The rearrangement joins TRBV6-6 to TRBJ1-5; D is possibly TRBD1 (5 bases). V was shortened by 8 bases and J by 7 bases, with 9 bases between the two germline ends. Germline V gene lookup returns CDR1 MNHNY and CDR2 SVGAGI (reference sequence). The CDR3 is 11 residues long. CDR3 nucleotides: TGTGCCAGCGGGGCGTCGCAGCCCCAGCATTTT. Encoded protein: CASGASQPQHF.

This clonotype was recorded a few times. This chain uses TRBV30 with TRBJ1-5; no definite D call. Trimming left V 4 bases short and J 0 bases short, with 10 bases between. The germline gives CDR1 GTSNPN, CDR2 SVGIG (reference sequence). The CDR3 totals 14 residues. The CDR3 sequence is CAWNSGSSNQPQHF. Here the CDR3 DNA reads TGTGCCTGGAATTCCGGCAGTAGCAATCAGCCCCAGCATTTT.

V gene TRBV3-1 combines with J gene TRBJ2-7; 8 bases map to TRBD2. The CDR3 is 15 residues long. Trimming cost V 0 bases and J 0 bases; bases outside gene matches: 1. Looked up from germline, CDR1 is LGHDT and CDR2 is YNNKEL (reference sequence). This CDR3 reads CASSQDTSGSYEQYF. CDR3 sequence (DNA): TGTGCCAGCAGCCAAGATACTAGCGGCTCCTACGAGCAGTACTTC.

J is TRBJ2-7 and V is TRBV6-6; the D is unclear. CDR1 is MNHNY and CDR2 is SVGAGI in the germline V gene (reference sequence). The germline V and J ends were trimmed by 2 bases and 6 bases, with 5 bases remaining between them. This CDR3 region has 11 residues. CDR3 region: CASSYKSEQYF. CDR3 in DNA: TGTGCCAGCAGTTACAAGAGCGAGCAGTACTTC.

The rearrangement joins TRBV7-2 to TRBJ1-4; D is possibly TRBD1 (5 bases). The CDR3 has 15 residues. Germline V gene data show CDR1 as SGHTA and CDR2 as FQGNSA. V lost 4 bases, J lost 5 bases, and 14 bases lay in between. The CDR3 region is CASSSDRPPNEKLFF. The DNA of the CDR3 is TGTGCCAGCAGCTCCGACAGACCACCGAATGAAAAACTGTTTTTT.

This clonotype has ten or more counts. J is TRBJ2-1 and V is TRBV20-1; 11 positions agree with TRBD2. The trim removed 4 bases at V and 2 bases at J, leaving 4 bases unmatched. The germline V gene encodes CDR1 DFQATT and CDR2 SNEGSKA (reference sequence). The length of the CDR3 is 15 residues. Here the CDR3 reads CSANGLAGPYNEQFF. CDR3 DNA sequence: TGCAGTGCTAACGGACTAGCGGGCCCCTACAATGAGCAGTTCTTC.

The chain recombines TRBV20-1 with TRBJ2-6; no clear D gene. Between the trimmed V and J ends, which lost 4 bases and 0 bases, there was a span of 7 bases. Germline CDR1 reads DFQATT; CDR2 reads SNEGSKA (reference sequence). There are 14 residues in the CDR3. The CDR3 coding sequence is TGCAGTGCTATCACGGGCTCTGGGGCCAACGTCCTGACTTTC. It specifies CSAITGSGANVLTF.

The rearrangement uses TRBV6-5 and TRBJ2-1, with TRBD1 matching 9 bases. Germline loops: CDR1 MNHEY, CDR2 SVGAGI. V trimming: 0 bases; J trimming: 9 bases; junction bases outside the gene matches: 6. The CDR3 runs 15 residues. CDR3 in DNA: TGTGCCAGCAGTTACTCAAGACAGGGGGTGAGTGAGCAGTTCTTC. Its protein product is CASSYSRQGVSEQFF.

J is TRBJ1-2 and V is TRBV27; 7 nucleotides agree with TRBD1. V gave up 3 bases and J gave up 3 bases; unmatched junction bases: 4. The CDR3 extends over 14 amino acids. Germline V CDR1 and CDR2: MNHEY, SMNVEV (reference sequence). CDR3 nucleotide sequence: TGTGCCAGCAGTTTGAGTGGGACAGACTATGGCTACACCTTC. As protein: CASSLSGTDYGYTF.

In this sample, this clonotype turned up once. The V gene is TRBV5-1, the J gene TRBJ2-1; TRBD2 matches 8 bases. Per the germline V gene, CDR1 is SGHRS and CDR2 is YFSETQ. J was trimmed by 10 bases and V by 1 base; bases with no gene match: 10. CDR3 size: 15 residues. The CDR3 DNA sequence: TGCGCCAGCAGCTTGACTAGCGGCCTCTTAGGAGAGCAGTTCTTC. Translated: CASSLTSGLLGEQFF.

This clonotype was counted between two and nine times. The gene calls are TRBV10-1 and TRBJ2-1; 9 bases agree with TRBD2. The germline CDR1 and CDR2 sequences are WNHNN and SYGVQD (reference sequence). The CDR3 length is 16 residues. Trimming took 3 bases from V and 4 from J; bases not matched to a gene: 7. CDR3 nucleotide sequence: TGCGCCAGCAGTGAACCAGCGGGAGGACTATACAATGAGCAGTTCTTC. This codes for CASSEPAGGLYNEQFF.

The chain combines TRBV5-1 with TRBJ2-5; the match to TRBD2 covers 12 bases. V gave up 0 bases and J gave up 5 bases; unmatched junction bases: 5. The CDR3 is 16 amino acids. Germline CDR1 and CDR2: SGHRS and YFSETQ. CDR3 sequence (DNA): TGCGCCAGCAGCTTGGGACTAGCGGGAGAGTTGGAGACCCAGTACTTC. Protein sequence: CASSLGLAGELETQYF. Supplemented by reference TRBV5-1 and TRBJ2-5, the full variable domain reads KAGVTQTPRYLIKTRGQQVTLSCSPISGHRSVSWYQQTPGQGLQFLFEYFSETQRNKGNFPGRFSGRQFSNSRSEMNVSTLELGDSALYLCASSLGLAGELETQYFGPGTRLLVL.

The chain uses TRBV5-4 and TRBJ2-7; D unresolved. CDR3 length: 15 residues. The germline CDR1 and CDR2 sequences are SGHNT and YYREEE (reference sequence). V was cut by 2 bases and J by 3 bases, with 15 bases left in between. For the CDR3, the DNA is TGTGCCAGCAGCTTCGAACAGACTGGGTACTACGAGCAGTACTTC. It codes for CASSFEQTGYYEQYF. The whole variable domain, filled in from reference TRBV5-4 and TRBJ2-7, reads ETGVTQSPTHLIKTRGQQVTLRCSSQSGHNTVSWYQQALGQGPQFIFQYYREEENGRGNFPPRFSGLQFPNYSSELNVNALELDDSALYLCASSFEQTGYYEQYFGPGTRLTVT.

This chain uses TRBV5-6 with TRBJ2-5; perhaps TRBD1 as D (6 bases). The CDR3 sequence is 15 residues long. The ends were cut back, 4 bases at V and 1 base at J, with 14 bases in the middle. Germline V lookup: CDR1 SGHDT, CDR2 YYEEEE. The CDR3, as DNA: TGTGCCAGCAGCATCCCAGGACAGCTCCAAGAGACCCAGTACTTC. Its translation: CASSIPGQLQETQYF. Looking up the rest from reference TRBV5-6 and TRBJ2-5 gives the full variable domain: DAGVTQSPTHLIKTRGQQVTLRCSPKSGHDTVSWYQQALGQGPQFIFQYYEEEERQRGNFPDRFSGHQFPNYSSELNVNALLLGDSALYLCASSIPGQLQETQYFGPGTRLLVL.

This clonotype was observed a handful of times. The chain employs TRBV9 and TRBJ2-3, with 11 bases fitting TRBD2. Per the germline V gene, CDR1 is SGDLS and CDR2 is YYNGEE. This CDR3 contains 18 residues. The V gene end was trimmed by 2 bases and the J gene end by 5 bases; junction bases not matched to a gene: 13. The CDR3 DNA reads as TGTGCCAGCAGCGTTTACCCCCCTAGCGGGGGGACGATAGATACGCAGTATTTT. Translation gives CASSVYPPSGGTIDTQYF.

J is TRBJ2-5 and V is TRBV6-5; tentatively, D is TRBD1 (5 bases). There are 14 residues in the CDR3. Trimming removed 3 bases from V and 3 bases from J, with 11 bases in between. Germline values: CDR1 MNHEY, CDR2 SVGAGI. For the CDR3, the DNA is TGTGCCAGCAGTTATGCCAGGGAAGAAGAGACCCAGTACTTC. As protein: CASSYAREEETQYF.

The chain uses TRBV5-1 and TRBJ2-5; the D is unclear. CDR1 and CDR2 from the germline V gene are SGHRS and YFSETQ. V gave up 1 base and J gave up 2 bases, with 9 bases separating them. This CDR3 spans 14 amino acids. The CDR3 loop reads CASSLLAQQETQYF. As DNA, the CDR3 is TGCGCCAGCAGCTTGCTTGCACAGCAAGAGACCCAGTACTTC.

The chain links TRBV5-4 to TRBJ2-1; D ambiguous. The V gene lost 3 bases and the J gene lost 0 bases, with 13 bases spanning the gap. Germline CDR1 and CDR2: SGHNT and YYREEE (reference sequence). CDR3 length equals 16 residues. The CDR3 is CASSSPTRSSYNEQFF. The CDR3 nucleotides read TGTGCCAGCAGCTCCCCGACGCGGAGCTCCTACAATGAGCAGTTCTTC.

The J gene is TRBJ2-3, the V gene TRBV20-1, with D maybe TRBD1 (5 bases). Trimming removed 0 bases from V and 7 bases from J, with 8 bases in between. CDR1 and CDR2 (germline): DFQATT, SNEGSKA (reference sequence). The CDR3 sequence is 12 residues long. CDR3: CSARDSGYTQYF. The DNA for the CDR3 is TGCAGTGCTAGAGATTCAGGGTATACGCAGTATTTT.

The chain combines TRBV3-1 with TRBJ2-1, with D uncertain. The length of the CDR3 is 15 residues. Looked up from germline, CDR1 is LGHDT and CDR2 is YNNKEL (reference sequence). Trimming took off 11 bases at V and 5 bases at J, with 22 bases between the two ends. For the CDR3, the DNA is TGTGCCTGCTCCCACTCGGACCAATGGAACAATGAGCAGTTCTTC. Its translation is CACSHSDQWNNEQFF.

This clonotype was seen only a few times. V usage is TRBV21-1 and J usage is TRBJ2-7. TRBV21-1 is an annotated pseudogene. The CDR3 totals 10 residues. As DNA, the CDR3 is TGTGCCAGCAGCGTTGGCTGGCAGTACTTC. This codes for CASSVGWQYF.

The gene calls are TRBV11-3 and TRBJ1-2; 8 nucleotides match TRBD1. The CDR3 covers 13 residues. Germline V gene data show CDR1 as SGHNT and CDR2 as YENEEA. Trimming cost V 5 bases and J 8 bases; bases outside gene matches: 7. CDR3: CASSPGQGRGYTF. The CDR3 DNA follows: TGTGCCAGCAGCCCCGGACAGGGTCGGGGCTACACCTTC.

This sequence joins TRBV7-9 and TRBJ1-1; D ambiguous. Germline V gives CDR1 SEHNR, CDR2 FQNEAQ (reference sequence). CDR3 length equals 16 residues. Trimming cost V 6 bases and J 1 base, with 18 bases left between them. The CDR3 reads CASSPLWGWENTEAFF. CDR3 in DNA: TGTGCCAGCAGTCCCTTGTGGGGATGGGAGAACACTGAAGCTTTCTTT.

The sample holds many counts of this clonotype. The chain employs TRBV12-5 and TRBJ2-1, with TRBD2 matching 11 bases. Germline CDR1 reads LGHNT; CDR2 reads FRNRAP. This CDR3 spans 15 amino acids. Germline trimming cut 6 bases from V and 6 bases from J; bases unmatched to any gene: 7. In DNA form, the CDR3 reads TGTGCTAGTGGACAAGTAGCGGGAGGGCTCAATGAGCAGTTCTTC. It yields the protein CASGQVAGGLNEQFF.

This chain joins TRBV7-9 and TRBJ1-4, with D tentatively TRBD1 (6 bases). Germline CDR1 and CDR2: SEHNR and FQNEAQ (reference sequence). CDR3 length: 16 residues. The V end lost 3 bases, the J end lost 5 bases, and 16 bases lay between the germline ends. CDR3 residues: CASSFPSGGANEKLFF. Here the CDR3 DNA reads TGTGCCAGCAGCTTCCCCTCGGGGGGCGCGAATGAAAAACTGTTTTTT.

This clonotype appeared a single time. The rearrangement joins TRBV6-5 to TRBJ2-1; TRBD1 might be the D (6 bases). In germline, CDR1 is MNHEY, CDR2 SVGAGI. V was pared by 2 bases and J by 10 bases, with 9 bases between. The CDR3 is made up of 12 amino acids. The CDR3 spells CASSYPTGEQFF. DNA of the CDR3: TGTGCCAGCAGTTACCCTACAGGGGAGCAGTTCTTC.

The chain combines TRBV6-1 with TRBJ2-2; a weak D match, TRBD1 (6 bases). V shed 6 bases and J shed 4 bases, with 15 bases lying between them. This CDR3 has 15 amino acids. Per germline, CDR1 MNHNS and CDR2 SASEGT. CDR3 nucleotide sequence: TGTGCCAGCAGCCCCCCGGGACAAGTCACCGGGGAGCTGTTTTTT. It yields the protein CASSPPGQVTGELFF.

The chain recombines TRBV6-1 with TRBJ2-1, with 13 bases that match TRBD2. With 6 bases clipped from V and 2 bases from J, the junction kept 4 bases outside the gene matches. Germline V gives CDR1 MNHNS, CDR2 SASEGT. CDR3 size: 16 residues. As DNA, the CDR3 is TGTGCCAGCAGGGGACTAGCGGGAAGTACCTACAATGAGCAGTTCTTC. This encodes CASRGLAGSTYNEQFF.

This clonotype has a handful of counts. The chain links TRBV10-1 to TRBJ2-7; D not resolved. Between the trimmed V and J ends, which lost 11 bases and 10 bases, there was a span of 27 bases. The CDR3 contains 14 residues. Germline CDR1 and CDR2: WNHNN and SYGVQD (reference sequence). For the CDR3, the DNA is TGCGCCCCTACTGGAAAGGGTCAATATGGGCCCCAGTACTTC. Its protein product is CAPTGKGQYGPQYF.

The chain recombines TRBV20-1 with TRBJ2-1; D unresolved. The V gene's germline CDR1 is DFQATT and CDR2 SNEGSKA (reference sequence). V was clipped by 6 bases and J by 5 bases, with 8 bases between them. The CDR3 loop spans 11 amino acids. In DNA form, the CDR3 reads TGCAGTGCGCTAGAGGACAATGAGCAGTTCTTC. It translates to CSALEDNEQFF.